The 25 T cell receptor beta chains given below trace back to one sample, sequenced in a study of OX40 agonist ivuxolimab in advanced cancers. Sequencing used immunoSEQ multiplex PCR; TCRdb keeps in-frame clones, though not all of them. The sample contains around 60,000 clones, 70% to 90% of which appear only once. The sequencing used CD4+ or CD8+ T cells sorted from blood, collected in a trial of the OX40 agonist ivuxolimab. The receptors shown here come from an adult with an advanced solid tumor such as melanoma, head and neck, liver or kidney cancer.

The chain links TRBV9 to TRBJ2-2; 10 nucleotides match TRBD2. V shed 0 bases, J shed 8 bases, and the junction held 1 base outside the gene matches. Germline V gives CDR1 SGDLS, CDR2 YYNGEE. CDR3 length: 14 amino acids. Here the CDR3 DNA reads TGTGCCAGCAGCGTAGTAGCGGGAGGAGGGGAGCTGTTTTTT. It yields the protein CASSVVAGGGELFF.

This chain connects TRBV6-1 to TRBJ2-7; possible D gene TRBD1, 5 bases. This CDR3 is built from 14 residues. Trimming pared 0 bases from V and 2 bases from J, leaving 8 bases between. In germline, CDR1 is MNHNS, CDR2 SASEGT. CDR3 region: CASSEAGATYEQYV. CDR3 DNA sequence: TGTGCCAGCAGTGAAGCAGGGGCCACCTACGAGCAGTACGTC.

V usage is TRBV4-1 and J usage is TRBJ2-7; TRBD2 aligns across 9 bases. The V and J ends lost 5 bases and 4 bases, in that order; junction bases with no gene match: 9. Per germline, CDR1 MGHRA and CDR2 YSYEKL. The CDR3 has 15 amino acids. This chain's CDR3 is CASSYSGTSSYEQYF. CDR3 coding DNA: TGCGCCAGCAGCTATTCCGGGACTAGCTCTTACGAGCAGTACTTC.

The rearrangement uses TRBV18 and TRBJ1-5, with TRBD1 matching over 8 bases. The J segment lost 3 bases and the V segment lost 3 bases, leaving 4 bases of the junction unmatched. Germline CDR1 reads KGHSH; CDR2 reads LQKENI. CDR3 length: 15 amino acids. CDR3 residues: CASSPTGGPNQPQHF. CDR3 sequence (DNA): TGTGCCAGCTCACCCACAGGGGGTCCCAATCAGCCCCAGCATTTT. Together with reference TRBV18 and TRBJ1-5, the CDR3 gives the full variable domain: NAGVMQNPRHLVRRRGQEARLRCSPMKGHSHVYWYRQLPEEGLKFMVYLQKENIIDESGMPKERFSAEFPKEGPSILRIQQVVRGDSAAYFCASSPTGGPNQPQHFGDGTRLSIL.

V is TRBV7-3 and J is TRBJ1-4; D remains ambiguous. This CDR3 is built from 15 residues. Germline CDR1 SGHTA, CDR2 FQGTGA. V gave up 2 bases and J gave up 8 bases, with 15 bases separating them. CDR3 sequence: CASSLRREYGEKLFF. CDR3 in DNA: TGTGCCAGCAGCTTACGTCGGGAGTATGGCGAAAAACTGTTTTTT.

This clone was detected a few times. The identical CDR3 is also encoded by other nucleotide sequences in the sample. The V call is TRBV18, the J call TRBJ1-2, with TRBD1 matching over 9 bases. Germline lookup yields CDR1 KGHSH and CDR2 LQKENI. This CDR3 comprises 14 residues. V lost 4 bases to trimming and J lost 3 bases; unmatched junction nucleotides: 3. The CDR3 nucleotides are TGTGCCAGCTCACTGGGACAGGGAGACTATGGCTACACCTTC. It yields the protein CASSLGQGDYGYTF. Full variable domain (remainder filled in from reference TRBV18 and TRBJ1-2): NAGVMQNPRHLVRRRGQEARLRCSPMKGHSHVYWYRQLPEEGLKFMVYLQKENIIDESGMPKERFSAEFPKEGPSILRIQQVVRGDSAAYFCASSLGQGDYGYTFGSGTRLTVV.

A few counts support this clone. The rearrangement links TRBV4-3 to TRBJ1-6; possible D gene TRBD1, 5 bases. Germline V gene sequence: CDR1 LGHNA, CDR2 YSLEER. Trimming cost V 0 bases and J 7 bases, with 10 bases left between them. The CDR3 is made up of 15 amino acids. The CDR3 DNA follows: TGCGCCAGCAGCCAAGAGGGCAGGGAGAATTCACCCCTCCACTTT. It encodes CASSQEGRENSPLHF.

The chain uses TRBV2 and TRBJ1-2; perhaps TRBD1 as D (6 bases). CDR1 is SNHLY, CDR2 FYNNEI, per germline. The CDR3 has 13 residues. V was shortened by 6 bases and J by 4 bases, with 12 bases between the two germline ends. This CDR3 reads CASRAGTFYGYTF. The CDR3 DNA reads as TGTGCCAGCAGGGCCGGGACATTCTATGGCTACACCTTC.

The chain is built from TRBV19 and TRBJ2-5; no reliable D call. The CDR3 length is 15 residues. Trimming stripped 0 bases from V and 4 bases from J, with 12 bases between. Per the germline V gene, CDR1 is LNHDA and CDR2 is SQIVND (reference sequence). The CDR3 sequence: CASSIDRAPGETQYF. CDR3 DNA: TGTGCCAGTAGTATAGACCGGGCCCCGGGAGAGACCCAGTACTTC.

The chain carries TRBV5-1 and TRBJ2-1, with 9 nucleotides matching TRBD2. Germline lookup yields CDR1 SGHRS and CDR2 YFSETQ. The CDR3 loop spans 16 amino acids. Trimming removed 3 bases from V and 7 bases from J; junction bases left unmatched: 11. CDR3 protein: CASSWGLAGVSNEQFF. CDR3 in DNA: TGCGCCAGCAGCTGGGGGTTAGCGGGAGTCTCGAATGAGCAGTTCTTC.

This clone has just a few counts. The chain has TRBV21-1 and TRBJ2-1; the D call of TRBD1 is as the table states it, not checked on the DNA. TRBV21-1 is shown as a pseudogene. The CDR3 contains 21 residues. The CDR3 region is CASSKDEKNQDRGPVWNEQFF. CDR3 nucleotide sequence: TGTGCCAGCAGCAAAGACGAGAAAAACCAAGACAGGGGTCCTGTTTGGAATGAGCAGTTCTTC.

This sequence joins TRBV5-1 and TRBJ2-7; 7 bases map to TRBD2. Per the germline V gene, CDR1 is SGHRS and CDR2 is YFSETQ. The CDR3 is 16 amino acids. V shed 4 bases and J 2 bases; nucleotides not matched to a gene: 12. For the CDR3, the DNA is TGCGCCAGCAGCCCCGGTTGGAGCGGGATCACCTACGAGCAGTACTTC. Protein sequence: CASSPGWSGITYEQYF.

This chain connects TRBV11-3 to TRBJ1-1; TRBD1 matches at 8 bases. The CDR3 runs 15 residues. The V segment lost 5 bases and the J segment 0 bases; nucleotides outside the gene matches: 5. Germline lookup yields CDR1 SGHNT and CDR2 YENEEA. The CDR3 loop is CASSRQGKLNTEAFF. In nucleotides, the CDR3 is TGTGCCAGCAGCAGACAGGGGAAGTTGAACACTGAAGCTTTCTTT.

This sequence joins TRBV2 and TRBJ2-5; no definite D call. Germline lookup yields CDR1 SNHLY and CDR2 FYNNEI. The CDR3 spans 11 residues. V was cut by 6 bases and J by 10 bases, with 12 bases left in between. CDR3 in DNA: TGTGCCAGCAGCGAACGTAACGGCCAGTACTTC. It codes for CASSERNGQYF.

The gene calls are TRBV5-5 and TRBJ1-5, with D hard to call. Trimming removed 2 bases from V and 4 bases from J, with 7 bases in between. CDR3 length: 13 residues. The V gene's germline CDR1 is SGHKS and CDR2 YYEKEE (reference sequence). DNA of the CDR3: TGTGCCAGCAGCTTTCAGTTAAATCAGCCCCAGCATTTT. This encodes CASSFQLNQPQHF.

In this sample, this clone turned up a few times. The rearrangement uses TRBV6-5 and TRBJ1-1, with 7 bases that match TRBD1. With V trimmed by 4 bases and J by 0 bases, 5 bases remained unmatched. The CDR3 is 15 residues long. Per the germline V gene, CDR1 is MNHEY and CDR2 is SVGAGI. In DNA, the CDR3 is TGTGCCAGCAGTTCGTCCGGGACAGTGAACACTGAAGCTTTCTTT. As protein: CASSSSGTVNTEAFF.

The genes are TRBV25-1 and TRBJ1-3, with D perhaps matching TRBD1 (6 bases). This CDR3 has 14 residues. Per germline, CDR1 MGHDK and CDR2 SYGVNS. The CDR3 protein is CASRLTGSGNTIYF. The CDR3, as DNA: TGTGCTTCGAGACTGACAGGCTCTGGAAACACCATATATTTT.

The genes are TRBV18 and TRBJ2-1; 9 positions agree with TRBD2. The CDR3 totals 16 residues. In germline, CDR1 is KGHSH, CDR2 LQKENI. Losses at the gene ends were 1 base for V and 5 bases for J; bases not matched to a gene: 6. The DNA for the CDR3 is TGTGCCAGCTCACCACGACTAGCGGAGACAAACAATGAGCAGTTCTTC. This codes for CASSPRLAETNNEQFF.

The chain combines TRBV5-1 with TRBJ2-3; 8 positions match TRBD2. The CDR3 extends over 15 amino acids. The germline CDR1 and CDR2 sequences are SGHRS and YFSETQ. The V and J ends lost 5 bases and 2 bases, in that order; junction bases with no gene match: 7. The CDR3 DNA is TGCGCCAGCAGACAACTAGCGGCTAACACAGATACGCAGTATTTT. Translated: CASRQLAANTDTQYF.

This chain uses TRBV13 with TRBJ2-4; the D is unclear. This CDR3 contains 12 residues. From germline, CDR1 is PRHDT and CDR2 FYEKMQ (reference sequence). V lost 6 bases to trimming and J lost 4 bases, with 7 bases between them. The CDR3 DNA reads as TGTGCCAGCAGTGGCAGAAAAAACATTCAGTACTTC. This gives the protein CASSGRKNIQYF.

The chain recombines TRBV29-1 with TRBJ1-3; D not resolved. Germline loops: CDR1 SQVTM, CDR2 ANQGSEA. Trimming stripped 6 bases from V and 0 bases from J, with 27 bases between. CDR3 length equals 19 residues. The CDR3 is CSVTIDPVKPDLSGNTIYF. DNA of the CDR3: TGCAGCGTGACCATAGACCCGGTAAAGCCAGACCTCTCTGGAAACACCATATATTTT. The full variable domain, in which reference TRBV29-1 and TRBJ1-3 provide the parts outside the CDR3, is SAVISQKPSRDICQRGTSLTIQCQVDSQVTMMFWYRQQPGQSLTLIATANQGSEATYESGFVIDKFPISRPNLTFSTLTVSNMSPEDSSIYLCSVTIDPVKPDLSGNTIYFGEGSWLTVV.

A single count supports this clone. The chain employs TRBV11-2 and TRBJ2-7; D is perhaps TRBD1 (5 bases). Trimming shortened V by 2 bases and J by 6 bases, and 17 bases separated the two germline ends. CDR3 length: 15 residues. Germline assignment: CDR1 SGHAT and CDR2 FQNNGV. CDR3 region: CASSLWQGKYGEQYF. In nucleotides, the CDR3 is TGTGCCAGCAGCTTATGGCAGGGCAAGTACGGCGAGCAGTACTTC.

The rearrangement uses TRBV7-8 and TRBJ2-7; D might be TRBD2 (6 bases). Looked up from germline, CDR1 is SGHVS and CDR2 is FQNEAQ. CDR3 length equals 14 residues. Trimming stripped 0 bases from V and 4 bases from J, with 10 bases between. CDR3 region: CASSLALREYEQYF. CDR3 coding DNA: TGTGCCAGCAGCTTAGCGCTTCGGGAGTACGAGCAGTACTTC.

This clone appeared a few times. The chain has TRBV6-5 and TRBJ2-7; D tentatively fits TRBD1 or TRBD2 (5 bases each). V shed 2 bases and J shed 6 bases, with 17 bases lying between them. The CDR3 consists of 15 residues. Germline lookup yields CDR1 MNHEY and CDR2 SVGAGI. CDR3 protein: CASSYEPGPRAEQYV. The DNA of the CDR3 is TGTGCCAGCAGTTACGAACCGGGACCCCGAGCCGAGCAGTACGTC.

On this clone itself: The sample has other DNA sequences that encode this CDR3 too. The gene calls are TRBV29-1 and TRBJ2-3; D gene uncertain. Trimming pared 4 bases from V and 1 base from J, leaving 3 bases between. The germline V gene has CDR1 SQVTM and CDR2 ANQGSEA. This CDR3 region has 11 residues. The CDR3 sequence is CSVVGTDTQYF. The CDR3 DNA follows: TGCAGCGTTGTAGGCACAGATACGCAGTATTTT.